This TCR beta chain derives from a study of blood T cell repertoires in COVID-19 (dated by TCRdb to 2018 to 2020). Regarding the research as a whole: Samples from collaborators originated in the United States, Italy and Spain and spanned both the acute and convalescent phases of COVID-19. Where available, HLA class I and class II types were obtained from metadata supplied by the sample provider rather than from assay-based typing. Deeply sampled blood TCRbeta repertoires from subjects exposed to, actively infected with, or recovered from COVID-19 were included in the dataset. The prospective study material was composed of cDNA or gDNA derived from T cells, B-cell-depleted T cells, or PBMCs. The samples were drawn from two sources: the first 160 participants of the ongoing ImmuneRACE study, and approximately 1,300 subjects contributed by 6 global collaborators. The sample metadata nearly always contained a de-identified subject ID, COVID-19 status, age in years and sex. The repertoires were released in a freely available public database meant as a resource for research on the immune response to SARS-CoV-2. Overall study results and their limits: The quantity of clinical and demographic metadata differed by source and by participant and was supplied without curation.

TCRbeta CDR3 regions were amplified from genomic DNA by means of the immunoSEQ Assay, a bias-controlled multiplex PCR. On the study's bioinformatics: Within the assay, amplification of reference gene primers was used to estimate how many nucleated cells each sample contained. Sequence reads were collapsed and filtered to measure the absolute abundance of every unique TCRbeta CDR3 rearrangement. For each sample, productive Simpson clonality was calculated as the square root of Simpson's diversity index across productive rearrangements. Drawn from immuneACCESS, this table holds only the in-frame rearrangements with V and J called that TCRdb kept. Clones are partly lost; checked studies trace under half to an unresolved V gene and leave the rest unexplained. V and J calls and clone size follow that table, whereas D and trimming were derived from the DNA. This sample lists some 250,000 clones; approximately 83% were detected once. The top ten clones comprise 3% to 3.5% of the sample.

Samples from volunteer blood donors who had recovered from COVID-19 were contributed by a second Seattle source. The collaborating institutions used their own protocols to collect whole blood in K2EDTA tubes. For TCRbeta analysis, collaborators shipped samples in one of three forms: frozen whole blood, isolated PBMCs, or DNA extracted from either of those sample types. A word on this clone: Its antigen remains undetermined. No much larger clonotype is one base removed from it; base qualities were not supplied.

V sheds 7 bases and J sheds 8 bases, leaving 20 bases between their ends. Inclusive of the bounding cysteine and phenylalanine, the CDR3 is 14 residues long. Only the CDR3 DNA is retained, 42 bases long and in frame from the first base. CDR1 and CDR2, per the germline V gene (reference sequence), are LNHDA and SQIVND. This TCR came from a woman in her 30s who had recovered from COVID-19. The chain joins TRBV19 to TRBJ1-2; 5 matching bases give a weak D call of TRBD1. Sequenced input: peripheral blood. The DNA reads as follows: TGTGCCAGTACAACAGGAATCTTACGAGGCGGCTACACCTTC. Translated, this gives CASTTGILRGGYTF.